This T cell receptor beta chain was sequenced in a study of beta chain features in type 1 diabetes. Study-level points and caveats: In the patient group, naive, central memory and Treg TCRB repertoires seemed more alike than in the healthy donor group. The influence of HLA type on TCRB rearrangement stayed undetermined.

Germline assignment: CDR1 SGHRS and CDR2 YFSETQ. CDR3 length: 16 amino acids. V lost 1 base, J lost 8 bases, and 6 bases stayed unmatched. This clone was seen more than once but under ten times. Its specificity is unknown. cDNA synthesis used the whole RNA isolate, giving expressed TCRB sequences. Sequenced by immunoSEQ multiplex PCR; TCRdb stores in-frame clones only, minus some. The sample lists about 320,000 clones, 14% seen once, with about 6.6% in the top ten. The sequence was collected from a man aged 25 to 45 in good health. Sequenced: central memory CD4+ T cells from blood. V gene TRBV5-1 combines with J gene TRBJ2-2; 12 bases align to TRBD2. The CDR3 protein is CASSLPTSGGLGELFF. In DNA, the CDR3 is TGCGCCAGCAGCTTGCCGACTAGCGGGGGACTGGGGGAGCTGTTTTTT.